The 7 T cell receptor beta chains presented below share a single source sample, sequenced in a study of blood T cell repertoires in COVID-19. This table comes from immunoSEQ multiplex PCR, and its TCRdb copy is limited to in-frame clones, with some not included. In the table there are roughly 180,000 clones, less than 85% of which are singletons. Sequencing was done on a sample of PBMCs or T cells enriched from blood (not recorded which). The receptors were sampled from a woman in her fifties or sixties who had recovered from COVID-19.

CDR3 DNA sequence: TGCGCCAGCAGCTCCGGGGGGTCCTCCTACGAGCAGTACGTC. Amino acid sequence: CASSSGGSSYEQYV. V and J are TRBV5-1 and TRBJ2-7; 7 nucleotides line up with TRBD2. V was pared by 3 bases and J by 0 bases, with 3 bases of the junction left unmatched. From germline, CDR1 is SGHRS and CDR2 YFSETQ. This CDR3 contains 14 residues.

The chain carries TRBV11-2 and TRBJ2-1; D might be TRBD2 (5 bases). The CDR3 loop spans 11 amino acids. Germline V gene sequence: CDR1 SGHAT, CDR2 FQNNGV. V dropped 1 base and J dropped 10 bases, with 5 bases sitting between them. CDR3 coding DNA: TGTGCCAGCAGCTTAGGCGGGGAGCAGTTCTTC. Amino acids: CASSLGGEQFF.

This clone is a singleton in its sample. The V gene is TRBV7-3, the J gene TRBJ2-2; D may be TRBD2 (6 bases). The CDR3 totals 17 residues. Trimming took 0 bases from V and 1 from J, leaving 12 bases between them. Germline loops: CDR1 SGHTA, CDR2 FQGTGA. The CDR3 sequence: CASSLTLASVNTGELFF. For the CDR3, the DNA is TGTGCCAGCAGCTTAACGTTGGCTAGCGTGAACACCGGGGAGCTGTTTTTT.

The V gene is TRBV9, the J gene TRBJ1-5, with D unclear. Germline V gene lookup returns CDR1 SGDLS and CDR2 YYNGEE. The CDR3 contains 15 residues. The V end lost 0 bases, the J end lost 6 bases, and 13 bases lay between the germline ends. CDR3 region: CASSVGVQGGQPQHF. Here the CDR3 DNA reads TGTGCCAGCAGCGTAGGAGTCCAAGGCGGTCAGCCCCAGCATTTT.

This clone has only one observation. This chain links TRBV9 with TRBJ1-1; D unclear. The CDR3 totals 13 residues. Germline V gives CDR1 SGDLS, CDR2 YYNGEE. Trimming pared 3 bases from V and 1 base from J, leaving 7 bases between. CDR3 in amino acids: CASSGTQNTEAFF. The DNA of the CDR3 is TGTGCCAGCAGCGGCACACAGAACACTGAAGCTTTCTTT.

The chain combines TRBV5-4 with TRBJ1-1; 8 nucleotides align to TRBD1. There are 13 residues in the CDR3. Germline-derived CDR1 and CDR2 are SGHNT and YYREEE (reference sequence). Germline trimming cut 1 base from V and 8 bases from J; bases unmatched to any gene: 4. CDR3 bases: TGTGCCAGCAGCTTGCAGGGGGCTTTAGAAGCTTTCTTT. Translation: CASSLQGALEAFF.

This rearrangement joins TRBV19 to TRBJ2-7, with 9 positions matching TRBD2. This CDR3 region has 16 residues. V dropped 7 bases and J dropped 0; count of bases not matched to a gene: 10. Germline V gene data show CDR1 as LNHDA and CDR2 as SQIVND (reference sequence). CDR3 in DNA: TGTGCCAGTACCACCCGACTAGCGGCCCTCTCCTACGAGCAGTACGTC. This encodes CASTTRLAALSYEQYV.